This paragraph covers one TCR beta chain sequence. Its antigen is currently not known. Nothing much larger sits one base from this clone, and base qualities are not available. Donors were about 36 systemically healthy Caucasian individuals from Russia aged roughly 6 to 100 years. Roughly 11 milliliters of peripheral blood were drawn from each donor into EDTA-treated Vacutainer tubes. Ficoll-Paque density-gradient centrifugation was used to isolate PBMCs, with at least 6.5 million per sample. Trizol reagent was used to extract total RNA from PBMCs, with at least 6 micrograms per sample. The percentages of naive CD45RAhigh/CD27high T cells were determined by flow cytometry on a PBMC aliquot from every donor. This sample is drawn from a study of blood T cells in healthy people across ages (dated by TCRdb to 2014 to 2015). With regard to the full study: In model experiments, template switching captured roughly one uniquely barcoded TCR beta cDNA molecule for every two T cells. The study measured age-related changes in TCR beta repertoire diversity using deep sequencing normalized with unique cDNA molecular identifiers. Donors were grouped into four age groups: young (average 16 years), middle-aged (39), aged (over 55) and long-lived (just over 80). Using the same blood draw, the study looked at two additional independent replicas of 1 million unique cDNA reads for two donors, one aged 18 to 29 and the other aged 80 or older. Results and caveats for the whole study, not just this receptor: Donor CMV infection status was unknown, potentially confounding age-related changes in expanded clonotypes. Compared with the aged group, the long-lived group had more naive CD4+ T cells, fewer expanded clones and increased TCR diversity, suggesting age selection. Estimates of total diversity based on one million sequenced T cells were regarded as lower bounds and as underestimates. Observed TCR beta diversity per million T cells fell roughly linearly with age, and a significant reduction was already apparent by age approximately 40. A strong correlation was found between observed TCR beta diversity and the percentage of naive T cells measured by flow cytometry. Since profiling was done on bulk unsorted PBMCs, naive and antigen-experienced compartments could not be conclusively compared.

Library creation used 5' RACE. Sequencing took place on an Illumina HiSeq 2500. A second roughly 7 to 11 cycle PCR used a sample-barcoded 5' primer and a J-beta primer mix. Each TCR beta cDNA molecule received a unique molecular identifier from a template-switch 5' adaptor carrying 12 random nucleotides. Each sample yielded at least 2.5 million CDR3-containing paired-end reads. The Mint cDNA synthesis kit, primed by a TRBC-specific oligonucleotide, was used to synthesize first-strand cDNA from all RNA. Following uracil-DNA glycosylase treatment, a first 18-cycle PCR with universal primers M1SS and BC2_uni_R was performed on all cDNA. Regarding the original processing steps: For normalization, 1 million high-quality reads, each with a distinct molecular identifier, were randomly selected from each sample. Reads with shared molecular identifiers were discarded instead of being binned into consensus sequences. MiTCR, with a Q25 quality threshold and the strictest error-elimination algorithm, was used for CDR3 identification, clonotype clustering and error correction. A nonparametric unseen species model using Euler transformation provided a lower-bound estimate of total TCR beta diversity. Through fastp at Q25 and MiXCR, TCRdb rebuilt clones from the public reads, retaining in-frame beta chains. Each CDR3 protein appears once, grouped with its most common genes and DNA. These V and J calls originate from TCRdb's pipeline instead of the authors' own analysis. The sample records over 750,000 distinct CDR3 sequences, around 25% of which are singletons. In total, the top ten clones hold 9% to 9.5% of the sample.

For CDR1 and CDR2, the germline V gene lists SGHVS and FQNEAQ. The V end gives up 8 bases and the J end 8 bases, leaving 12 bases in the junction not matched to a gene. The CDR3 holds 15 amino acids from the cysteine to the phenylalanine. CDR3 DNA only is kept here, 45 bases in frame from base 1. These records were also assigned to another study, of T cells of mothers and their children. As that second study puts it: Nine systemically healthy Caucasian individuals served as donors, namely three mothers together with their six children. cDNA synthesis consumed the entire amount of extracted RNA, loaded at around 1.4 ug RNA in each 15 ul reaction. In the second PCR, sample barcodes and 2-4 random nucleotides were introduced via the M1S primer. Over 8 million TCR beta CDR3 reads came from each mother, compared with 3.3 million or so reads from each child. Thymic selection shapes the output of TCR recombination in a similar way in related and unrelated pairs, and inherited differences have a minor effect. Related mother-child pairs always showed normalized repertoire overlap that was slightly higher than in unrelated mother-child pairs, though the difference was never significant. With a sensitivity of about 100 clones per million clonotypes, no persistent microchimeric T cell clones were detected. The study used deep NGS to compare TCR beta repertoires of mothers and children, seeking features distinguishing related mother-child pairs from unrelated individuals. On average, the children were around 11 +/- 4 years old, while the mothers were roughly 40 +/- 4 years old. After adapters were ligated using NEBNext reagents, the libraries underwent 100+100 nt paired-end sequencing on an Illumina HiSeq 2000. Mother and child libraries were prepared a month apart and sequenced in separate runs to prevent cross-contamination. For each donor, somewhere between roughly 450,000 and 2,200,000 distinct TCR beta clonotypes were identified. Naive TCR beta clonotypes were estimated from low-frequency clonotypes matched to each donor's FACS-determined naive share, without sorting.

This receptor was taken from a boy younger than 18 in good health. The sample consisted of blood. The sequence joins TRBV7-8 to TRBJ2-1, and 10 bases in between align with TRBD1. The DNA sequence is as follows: TGTGCCAGCGGAATCCCGGGACAGGGGAAGGATGAGCAGTTCTTC. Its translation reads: CASGIPGQGKDEQFF.